These T cell receptor beta chains were read from a single sample in a study of glioma-infiltrating T cells. TCRdb re-called the multiplex PCR reads with MiXCR, one entry per CDR3 protein. In the table there are 4,900 or so distinct CDR3 sequences, roughly a third of which are singletons. Material: glioma tissue, nonneoplastic brain tissue, or PBMCs (not recorded which). These receptor sequences come from a human donor with low-grade glioma or glioblastoma, undergoing nonglioma brain surgery, or in good health (not recorded which). The CDR3 runs from the conserved cysteine through the conserved F or W. A D gene is named only where the DNA matches it firmly. Size is stated for part of the rows, as once, few or many counts, or as a class when the clone is expanded.

TRBV11-2,many,TRBJ2-3,TRBD2,CASSQGLVSADTQYF,TGTGCCAGCAGCCAGGGACTAGTGAGCGCAGATACGCAGTATTTT
TRBV3-1,many,TRBJ2-5,.,CASSQTGRTVPQETQYF,TGTGCCAGCAGCCAAACGGGACGGACAGTTCCCCAAGAGACCCAGTACTTC
TRBV9,many,TRBJ2-3,.,CASSVNTWTASTDTQYF,TGTGCCAGCAGCGTAAATACCTGGACAGCTAGCACAGATACGCAGTATTTT
TRBV6-1,large,TRBJ1-2,.,CASSADRSLRYGYTF,TGTGCCAGCAGTGCCGACAGGAGTCTTCGCTATGGCTACACCTTC
TRBV7-2,.,TRBJ2-5,TRBD1,CASSCSRQGPFETQYF,TGTGCCAGCAGCTGTTCAAGACAGGGCCCCTTCGAGACCCAGTACTTC
TRBV4-2,medium-sized,TRBJ1-2,.,CASSQVIGDGYTF,TGTGCCAGCAGCCAAGTGATCGGGGATGGCTACACCTTC
TRBV15,medium-sized,TRBJ2-5,TRBD2,CATSTGLAGGRDQYF,TGTGCCACCAGCACCGGACTAGCGGGCGGTCGAGACCAGTACTTC
TRBV13,many,TRBJ2-3,.,CASSVSGTVQDTQYF,TGTGCCAGCAGCGTATCCGGGACTGTCCAGGATACGCAGTATTTT
TRBV27,.,TRBJ2-5,TRBD1,CASSPDRGRLEAQYF,TGTGCCAGCAGTCCGGACAGGGGGCGGCTAGAGGCCCAGTACTTC
TRBV20-1,large,TRBJ2-3,TRBD1,CSARPLEADRGLNTDTQYF,TGCAGTGCTAGACCCCTAGAGGCAGACAGGGGGCTAAACACAGATACGCAGTATTTT
TRBV7-9,many,TRBJ2-1,.,CASSLGGEWAFNEQFF,TGTGCCAGCAGCCTAGGGGGGGAGTGGGCGTTCAATGAGCAGTTCTTC
TRBV4-2,many,TRBJ2-7,TRBD1,CASSQDPQGASSYEQYF,TGTGCCAGCAGCCAAGATCCCCAGGGGGCTAGTTCCTACGAGCAGTACTTC
TRBV20-1,.,TRBJ1-5,.,CSGSFRVDEPQHF,TGCAGTGGTAGTTTCAGGGTCGATGAGCCCCAGCATTTT
TRBV27,medium-sized,TRBJ2-1,.,CASSLGTSVNEQFF,TGTGCCAGCAGTTTAGGCACGTCGGTCAATGAGCAGTTCTTC
TRBV20-1,medium-sized,TRBJ1-2,.,CSARVGLRGYTF,TGCAGTGCTAGAGTGGGGTTGAGGGGCTACACCTTC
TRBV3-1,.,TRBJ1-5,.,CASSTSSGNQPQHF,TGTGCCAGCAGCACCAGCTCCGGCAATCAGCCCCAGCATTTT
TRBV7-2,.,TRBJ1-5,.,CASITGHGGFNQPQHF,TGTGCCAGCATCACTGGACACGGGGGTTTCAATCAGCCCCAGCATTTT
TRBV20-1,medium-sized,TRBJ2-7,.,CSAASDRYEQYF,TGCAGTGCCGCTTCGGACCGCTACGAGCAGTACTTC
TRBV6-1,.,TRBJ1-5,.,CASSEGRGIGNQPQHF,TGTGCCAGCAGTGAGGGGAGGGGTATAGGCAATCAGCCCCAGCATTTT
TRBV2,medium-sized,TRBJ1-1,.,CASVENTEAFF,TGTGCCAGCGTGGAGAACACTGAAGCTTTCTTT
TRBV4-1,medium-sized,TRBJ2-1,.,CASSVDRGNEQFF,TGCGCCAGCAGCGTCGATAGGGGCAATGAGCAGTTCTTC
TRBV4-1,.,TRBJ2-3,.,CASSPHGNRGSTDTQYF,TGCGCCAGCAGCCCCCATGGGAATAGAGGAAGCACAGATACGCAGTATTTT
TRBV7-9,.,TRBJ2-7,.,CASSPPGLFTLEQYF,TGTGCCAGCAGCCCACCGGGTCTCTTTACGTTGGAGCAGTACTTC
TRBV15,.,TRBJ2-5,.,CATSGTGRQETQYF,TGTGCCACCAGCGGCACAGGGCGCCAAGAGACCCAGTACTTC
TRBV2,medium-sized,TRBJ1-1,.,CASRLGLNTEAFF,TGTGCCAGCAGGCTTGGGTTGAACACTGAAGCTTTCTTT
TRBV19,.,TRBJ1-5,.,CAGNPAHEQGGQPQHF,TGTGCCGGCAATCCGGCCCATGAGCAGGGTGGGCAGCCCCAGCATTTT
TRBV4-1,medium-sized,TRBJ2-5,.,CASSQVVQETQYF,TGCGCCAGCAGCCAAGTAGTCCAAGAGACCCAGTACTTC
TRBV7-9,many,TRBJ2-7,.,CASSLADNSYEQYF,TGTGCCAGCAGCTTAGCGGACAACTCCTACGAGCAGTACTTC